A single sample is the source of the 20 T cell receptor beta chains below, sequenced in a study of PD-1 blockade in classical Hodgkin lymphoma. In every patient, relapse followed autologous stem cell transplantation, while exposure to brentuximab vedotin differed. Produced via immunoSEQ multiplex PCR; TCRdb's table is partial and in-frame only. The sample includes 50,000 to 85,000 clones, about 70% seen only once; the top ten take approximately 9%. The sample was peripheral blood mononuclear cells (PBMCs), taken before the second cycle of nivolumab. These receptors were taken from a human donor with classical Hodgkin lymphoma.

The chain couples TRBV7-2 to TRBJ2-7, with D possibly matching TRBD2 (6 bases). Germline loops: CDR1 SGHTA, CDR2 FQGNSA. V was pared by 6 bases and J by 0 bases, with 12 bases between. This CDR3 has 14 amino acids. Here the CDR3 reads CASRMAGNSYEQYF. CDR3 DNA sequence: TGTGCCAGCAGAATGGCGGGAAACTCCTACGAGCAGTACTTC. Together with reference TRBV7-2 and TRBJ2-7, the CDR3 gives the full variable domain: GAGVSQSPSNKVTEKGKDVELRCDPISGHTALYWYRQSLGQGLEFLIYFQGNSAPDKSGLPSDRFSAERTGGSVSTLTIQRTQQEDSAVYLCASRMAGNSYEQYFGPGTRLTVT.

This chain links TRBV5-1 with TRBJ1-4; D is perhaps TRBD1 (5 bases). The germline CDR1 and CDR2 sequences are SGHRS and YFSETQ. V lost 4 bases to trimming and J lost 6 bases, with 13 bases between them. The CDR3 sequence is 14 residues long. Here the CDR3 DNA reads TGCGCCAGCAGCCCAAGGGGCGCGGATGAAAAACTGTTTTTT. Protein: CASSPRGADEKLFF. The variable domain in full, completed from reference TRBV5-1 and TRBJ1-4, reads KAGVTQTPRYLIKTRGQQVTLSCSPISGHRSVSWYQQTPGQGLQFLFEYFSETQRNKGNFPGRFSGRQFSNSRSEMNVSTLELGDSALYLCASSPRGADEKLFFGSGTQLSVL.

Note on this clone: Other DNA sequences from this sample encode an identical CDR3 as well. The rearrangement uses TRBV6-5 and TRBJ2-7; TRBD1 might be the D (5 bases). V lost 2 bases and J 3 bases, leaving 5 bases between the germline ends. Germline V gene lookup returns CDR1 MNHEY and CDR2 SVGAGI. The CDR3 loop spans 12 amino acids. CDR3 loop: CASSYDSYEQYF. The CDR3 DNA is TGTGCCAGCAGTTACGACAGCTACGAGCAGTACTTC.

The rearrangement uses TRBV7-8 and TRBJ2-7; 9 bases line up with TRBD2. V was clipped by 5 bases and J by 5 bases; unmatched bases: 7. Germline CDR1 and CDR2: SGHVS and FQNEAQ. CDR3 length: 14 residues. The DNA of the CDR3 is TGTGCCAGCAGCCTCTCAATAGCGGGAGACGAGCAGTACTTC. The encoded protein is CASSLSIAGDEQYF.

This chain joins TRBV27 and TRBJ1-1; 10 bases map to TRBD1. Germline trimming cut 7 bases from V and 6 bases from J; bases unmatched to any gene: 2. This CDR3 comprises 12 residues. From germline, CDR1 is MNHEY and CDR2 SMNVEV (reference sequence). Here the CDR3 reads CASTGTGAEAFF. The CDR3 coding sequence is TGTGCCAGCACCGGGACAGGGGCTGAAGCTTTCTTT.

This clone was counted once. The V gene is TRBV19, the J gene TRBJ1-1; possibly TRBD1 for D (5 bases). Trimming pared 10 bases from V and 0 bases from J, leaving 18 bases between. There are 15 residues in the CDR3. The V gene's germline CDR1 is LNHDA and CDR2 SQIVND (reference sequence). DNA of the CDR3: TGTGCCACCCAGGACACCCTGCCCATGAACACTGAAGCTTTCTTT. As protein: CATQDTLPMNTEAFF.

This chain links TRBV5-1 with TRBJ1-1; D ambiguous. The V gene's germline CDR1 is SGHRS and CDR2 YFSETQ. The CDR3 is 13 residues long. With 4 bases removed from V and 1 base from J, the gap between germline ends came to 8 bases. In DNA, the CDR3 is TGCGCCAGCAGCCGTCAGGAGAACACTGAAGCTTTCTTT. Its translation: CASSRQENTEAFF.

This clone was found a few times. The chain's CDR3 is CSVEDAASLEAFF. In DNA, the CDR3 is TGCAGCGTTGAAGATGCAGCTTCCCTCGAAGCTTTCTTT. The J gene is TRBJ1-1, the V gene TRBV29-1, with D unresolved. Germline CDR1 and CDR2: SQVTM and ANQGSEA. The CDR3 totals 13 residues. V lost 0 bases to trimming and J lost 8 bases, with 13 bases between them.

The genes are TRBV6-4 and TRBJ2-3; D is unresolved. The CDR3 is 16 residues long. V was shortened by 3 bases and J by 2 bases, with 15 bases between the two germline ends. CDR1 is MRHNA and CDR2 is SNTAGT in the germline V gene. CDR3 sequence reads: CASSDSSRSDTDTQYF. The CDR3, as DNA: TGTGCCAGCAGTGATTCGTCTAGGTCTGACACAGATACGCAGTATTTT.

V gene TRBV19 combines with J gene TRBJ2-7; D might be TRBD1 (6 bases). Per the germline V gene, CDR1 is LNHDA and CDR2 is SQIVND (reference sequence). Trimming left V 0 bases short and J 3 bases short, with 15 bases between. The CDR3 spans 16 residues. CDR3 in DNA: TGTGCCAGTAGTATAGATTCGAACAGGGATTACTACGAGCAGTACTTC. Translating gives CASSIDSNRDYYEQYF. Using reference TRBV19 and TRBJ2-7 for the parts outside the CDR3, the full variable domain is DGGITQSPKYLFRKEGQNVTLSCEQNLNHDAMYWYRQDPGQGLRLIYYSQIVNDFQKGDIAEGYSVSREKKESFPLTVTSAQKNPTAFYLCASSIDSNRDYYEQYFGPGTRLTVT.

The gene calls are TRBV19 and TRBJ1-5; the match to TRBD1 covers 7 bases. The germline V gene has CDR1 LNHDA and CDR2 SQIVND (reference sequence). Losses at the gene ends were 7 bases for V and 7 bases for J; bases not matched to a gene: 10. This CDR3 has 14 residues. The CDR3 reads CASTGGTVLQPQHF. The CDR3 region has the DNA TGTGCCAGTACCGGCGGGACAGTCCTACAGCCCCAGCATTTT.

V usage is TRBV7-3 and J usage is TRBJ1-1; the D gene is possibly TRBD1 (5 bases). CDR3 size: 13 residues. V was clipped by 4 bases and J by 0 bases, with 6 bases between them. The germline gives CDR1 SGHTA, CDR2 FQGTGA. This chain's CDR3 is CASSSQVNTEAFF. The CDR3 bases are TGTGCCAGCAGCTCACAGGTGAACACTGAAGCTTTCTTT.

This clone has only a few counts. The chain has TRBV19 and TRBJ2-7; D not resolved. CDR1 and CDR2 (germline): LNHDA, SQIVND (reference sequence). The ends were cut back, 3 bases at V and 6 bases at J, with 9 bases in the middle. This CDR3 contains 12 residues. The CDR3 reads CASSIPNGEQYF. CDR3 DNA sequence: TGTGCCAGTAGTATCCCCAATGGCGAGCAGTACTTC.

The chain joins TRBV10-2 to TRBJ2-3, with 7 bases fitting TRBD2. Per the germline V gene, CDR1 is WSHSY and CDR2 is SAAADI. Trimming at V came to 7 bases and at J to 4 bases, leaving 11 bases not matched to a gene. The CDR3 is 15 residues long. The CDR3 sequence is CASTWEGPGADTQYF. The CDR3 bases are TGCGCCAGCACCTGGGAGGGGCCGGGGGCAGATACGCAGTATTTT.

This clone was seen a few times. This chain uses TRBV6-1 with TRBJ2-2; D is ambiguous. Between the trimmed V and J ends, which lost 6 bases and 1 base, there was a span of 9 bases. Germline-derived CDR1 and CDR2 are MNHNS and SASEGT. The CDR3 contains 14 residues. The DNA for the CDR3 is TGTGCCAGCAGGGCCTTACAGAACACCGGGGAGCTGTTTTTT. It encodes CASRALQNTGELFF.

This sequence joins TRBV15 and TRBJ2-1, with D unresolved. This CDR3 comprises 17 residues. CDR1 and CDR2 from the germline V gene are LNHNV and YYDKDF (reference sequence). The V and J ends lost 4 bases and 3 bases respectively, with 19 bases between them. The CDR3 nucleotides are TGTGCCACCAGCAAAGAGAGGCTTGGCTTCCGCTACAATGAGCAGTTCTTC. Amino acid sequence: CATSKERLGFRYNEQFF.

This sequence joins TRBV11-2 and TRBJ2-7; D is unresolved. V was cut by 3 bases and J by 4 bases, with 7 bases left in between. The CDR3 contains 12 residues. Looked up from germline, CDR1 is SGHAT and CDR2 is FQNNGV. The CDR3 DNA follows: TGTGCCAGCAGCTTTATGGGTTACGAGCAGTACTTC. Its protein is CASSFMGYEQYF.

The chain employs TRBV5-1 and TRBJ2-2; TRBD1 matches at 9 bases. V was pared by 7 bases and J by 5 bases, with 6 bases of the junction left unmatched. Germline V gene sequence: CDR1 SGHRS, CDR2 YFSETQ. The CDR3 spans 14 residues. The CDR3 protein is CASEQGARTGELFF. The CDR3 coding sequence is TGCGCCAGCGAACAGGGGGCGCGGACCGGGGAGCTGTTTTTT.

This chain connects TRBV19 to TRBJ2-7; tentatively, D is TRBD2 (5 bases). V was cut by 1 base and J by 3 bases, with 7 bases left in between. The CDR3 covers 13 residues. Germline V gene sequence: CDR1 LNHDA, CDR2 SQIVND (reference sequence). The CDR3 DNA reads as TGTGCCAGTAGTATAGCCCGGGACTACGAGCAGTACTTC. Protein sequence: CASSIARDYEQYF. Supplemented by reference TRBV19 and TRBJ2-7, the full variable domain reads DGGITQSPKYLFRKEGQNVTLSCEQNLNHDAMYWYRQDPGQGLRLIYYSQIVNDFQKGDIAEGYSVSREKKESFPLTVTSAQKNPTAFYLCASSIARDYEQYFGPGTRLTVT.

This clone was seen a few times. The gene calls are TRBV5-1 and TRBJ2-6; D ambiguous. Germline V gene data show CDR1 as SGHRS and CDR2 as YFSETQ. This CDR3 spans 17 amino acids. Trimming stripped 1 base from V and 0 bases from J, with 11 bases between. The CDR3 DNA reads as TGCGCCAGCAGCTTGTCATCTTATACCTCTGGGGCCAACGTCCTGACTTTC. Protein: CASSLSSYTSGANVLTF.